The T cell receptor beta chain under discussion was sequenced for a study of cytomegalovirus exposure and HLA in healthy donors. Study results and limitations: For TCR beta chains, V- and J-gene trimming was later linked to a missense DCLRE1C variant. The study put around 180 TCR beta chains on its list as cytomegalovirus-associated. Another analysis was done later, and it associated fewer than 20,000 TCR beta sequences with HLA alleles at 0.05 false discovery rate. According to a later analysis, most TCR beta chains associated with CMV appeared HLA-restricted.

PCR involved 60 Vbeta and 13 Jbeta primers. The assay was immunoSEQ multiplex PCR, and TCRdb's table has in-frame clones only and misses some. This sample has about 120,000 clones, with around 77% found just once. This CDR3 is 13 amino acids long. The germline V and J ends were trimmed by 1 base and 7 bases, with 11 bases remaining between them. CDR1 is SGHVS, CDR2 FNYEAQ, per germline. As for this clone: The antigen remains unidentified.

The rearrangement joins TRBV7-6 to TRBJ2-7, with D hard to call. The sequence was collected from a man younger than 35 in good health and CMV-seropositive. Sample: PBMCs. The CDR3 is CASSLGAQREQYF. CDR3 sequence (DNA): TGTGCCAGCAGCTTAGGGGCTCAAAGGGAGCAGTACTTC.